This T cell receptor (beta chain) is from a study of blood T cell repertoires in COVID-19. Germline CDR1 is ENHRY and CDR2 is SYGVKD. With V trimmed by 4 bases and J by 5 bases, 8 bases remained unmatched. There are 15 residues in the CDR3. How the authors handled the data: Nucleated cell counts were estimated from reference gene primer amplification. Sequenced by immunoSEQ multiplex PCR; TCRdb stores in-frame clones only, minus some. That table gives V, J and clone size, and the DNA gave D and trimming. In the table there are hundreds of thousands of clones, roughly 88% of which are singletons. What was sequenced was peripheral blood. The J gene is TRBJ1-1, the V gene TRBV10-3, with 9 bases identical to TRBD1. This receptor was identified in a woman aged 25-40 years who had recovered from COVID-19. DNA of the CDR3: TGTGCCATCAGTGCCACAGGGGGCGCGGGGACTGAAGCTTTCTTT. Translating gives CAISATGGAGTEAFF.